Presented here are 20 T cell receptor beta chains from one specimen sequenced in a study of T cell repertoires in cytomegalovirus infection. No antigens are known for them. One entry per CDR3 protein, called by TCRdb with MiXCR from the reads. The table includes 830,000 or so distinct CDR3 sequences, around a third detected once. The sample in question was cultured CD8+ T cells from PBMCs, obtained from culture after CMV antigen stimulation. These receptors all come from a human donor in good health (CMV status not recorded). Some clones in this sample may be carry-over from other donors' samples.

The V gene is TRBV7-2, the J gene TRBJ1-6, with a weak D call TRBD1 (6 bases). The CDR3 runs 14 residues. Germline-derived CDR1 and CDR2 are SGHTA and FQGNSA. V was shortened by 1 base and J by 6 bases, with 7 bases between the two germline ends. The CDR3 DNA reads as TGTGCCAGCAGCTTAGGGACAGCTAATTCACCCCTCCACTTT. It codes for CASSLGTANSPLHF.

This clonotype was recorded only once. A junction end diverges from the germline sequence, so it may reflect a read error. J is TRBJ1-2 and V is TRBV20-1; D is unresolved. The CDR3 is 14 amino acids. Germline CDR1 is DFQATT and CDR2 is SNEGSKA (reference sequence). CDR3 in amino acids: CSTRDNKRAGGYTF. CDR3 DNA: TGCAGTACTAGAGATAACAAACGGGCAGGCGGCTACACCTTC.

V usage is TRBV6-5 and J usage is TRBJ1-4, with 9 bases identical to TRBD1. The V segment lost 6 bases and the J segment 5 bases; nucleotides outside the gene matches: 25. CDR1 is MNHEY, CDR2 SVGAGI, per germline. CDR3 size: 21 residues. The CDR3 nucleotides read TGTGCCAGCAGCACCATCGACCCCCCGGGGACAGGGTGGGGAAAAAATGAAAAACTGTTTTTT. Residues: CASSTIDPPGTGWGKNEKLFF.

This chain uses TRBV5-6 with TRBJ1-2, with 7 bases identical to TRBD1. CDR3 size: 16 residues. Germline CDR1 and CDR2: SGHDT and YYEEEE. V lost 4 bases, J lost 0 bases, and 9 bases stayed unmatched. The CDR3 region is CASSNSRQGSNYGYTF. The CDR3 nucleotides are TGTGCCAGCAGCAATTCAAGACAGGGCTCTAACTATGGCTACACCTTC.

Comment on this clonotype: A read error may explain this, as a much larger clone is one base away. CDR3 protein: CASSPGGHEQYF. The CDR3 DNA follows: TGTGCCAGCAGCCCAGGGGGGCACGAGCAGTACTTC. The chain recombines TRBV13 with TRBJ2-7, with a weak D call TRBD1 (7 bases). CDR1 and CDR2 from the germline V gene are PRHDT and FYEKMQ (reference sequence). The CDR3 consists of 12 residues. V lost 5 bases, J lost 5 bases, and 10 bases lay in between. The whole variable domain, filled in from reference TRBV13 and TRBJ2-7, reads AAGVIQSPRHLIKEKRETATLKCYPIPRHDTVYWYQQGPGQDPQFLISFYEKMQSDKGSIPDRFSAQQFSDYHSELNMSSLELGDSALYFCASSPGGHEQYFGPGTRLTVT.

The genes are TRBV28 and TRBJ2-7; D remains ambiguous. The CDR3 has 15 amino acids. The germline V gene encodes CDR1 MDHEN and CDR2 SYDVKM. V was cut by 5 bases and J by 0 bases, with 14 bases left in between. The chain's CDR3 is CASSPQSWGSYEQYV. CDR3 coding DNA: TGTGCCAGCAGTCCTCAGAGCTGGGGCTCCTACGAGCAGTACGTC.

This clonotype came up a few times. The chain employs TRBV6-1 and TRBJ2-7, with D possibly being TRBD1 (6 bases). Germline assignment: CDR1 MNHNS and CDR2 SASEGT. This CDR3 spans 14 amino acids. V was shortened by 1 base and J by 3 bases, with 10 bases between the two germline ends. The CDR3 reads CASSEEIRGYEQYV. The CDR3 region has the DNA TGTGCCAGCAGTGAAGAGATCAGGGGCTACGAGCAGTACGTC.

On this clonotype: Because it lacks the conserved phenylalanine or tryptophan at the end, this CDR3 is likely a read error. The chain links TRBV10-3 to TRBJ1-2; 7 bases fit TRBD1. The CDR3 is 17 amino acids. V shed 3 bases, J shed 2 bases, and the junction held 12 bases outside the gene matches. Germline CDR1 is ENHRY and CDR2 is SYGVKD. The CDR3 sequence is CAISDYETGPSNYGYTL. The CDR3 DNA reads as TGTGCCATCAGTGATTACGAGACAGGGCCTTCGAACTATGGCTACACCTTA.

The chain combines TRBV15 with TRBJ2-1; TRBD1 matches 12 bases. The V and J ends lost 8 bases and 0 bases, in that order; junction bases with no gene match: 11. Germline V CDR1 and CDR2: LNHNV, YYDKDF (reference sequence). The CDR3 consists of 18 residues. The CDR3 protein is CATGGTGGPENSYNEQFF. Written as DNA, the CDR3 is TGTGCCACCGGTGGGACAGGGGGCCCAGAGAACTCCTACAATGAGCAGTTCTTC.

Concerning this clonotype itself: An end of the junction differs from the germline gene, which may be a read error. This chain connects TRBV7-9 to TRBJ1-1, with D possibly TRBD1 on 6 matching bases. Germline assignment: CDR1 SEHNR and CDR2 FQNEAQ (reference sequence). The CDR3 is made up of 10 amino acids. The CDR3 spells CTSSLGQLPF. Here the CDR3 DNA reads TGTACCAGCAGCTTAGGACAGCTGCCTTTT.

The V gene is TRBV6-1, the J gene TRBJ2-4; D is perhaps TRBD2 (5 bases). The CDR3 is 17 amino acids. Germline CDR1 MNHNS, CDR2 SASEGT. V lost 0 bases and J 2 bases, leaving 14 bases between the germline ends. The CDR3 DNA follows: TGTGCCAGCAGTGAAGCGCCGCCCCGAGGGACCAAAAACATTCAGTACTTC. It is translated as CASSEAPPRGTKNIQYF.

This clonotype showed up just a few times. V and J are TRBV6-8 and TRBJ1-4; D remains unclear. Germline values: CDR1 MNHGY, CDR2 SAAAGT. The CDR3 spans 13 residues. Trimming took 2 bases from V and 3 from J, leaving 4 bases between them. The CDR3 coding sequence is TGTGCCAGCAGTTACGTCCCTAATGAAAAACTGTTTTTT. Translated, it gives CASSYVPNEKLFF.

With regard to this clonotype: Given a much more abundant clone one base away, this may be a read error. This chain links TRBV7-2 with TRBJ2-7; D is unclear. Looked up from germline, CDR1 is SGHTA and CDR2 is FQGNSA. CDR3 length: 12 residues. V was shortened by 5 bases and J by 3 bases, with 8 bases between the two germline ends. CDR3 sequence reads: CASSLRLYEQYF. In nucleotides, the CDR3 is TGTGCCAGCAGCCTCAGGCTCTACGAGCAGTACTTC.

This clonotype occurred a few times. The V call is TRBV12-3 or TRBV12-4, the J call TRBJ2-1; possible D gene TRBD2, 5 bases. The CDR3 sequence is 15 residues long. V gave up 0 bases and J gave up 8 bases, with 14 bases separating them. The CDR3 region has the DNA TGTGCCAGCAGTTTAGCAATAGCGTGGGCGGATGAGCAGTTCTTC. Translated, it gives CASSLAIAWADEQFF.

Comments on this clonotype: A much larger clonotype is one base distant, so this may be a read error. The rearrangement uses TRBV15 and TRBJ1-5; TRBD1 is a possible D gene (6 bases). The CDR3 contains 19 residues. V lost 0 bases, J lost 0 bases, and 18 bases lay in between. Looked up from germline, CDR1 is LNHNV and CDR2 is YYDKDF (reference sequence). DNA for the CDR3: TGTGCCACCAGCAGAGATTACGGGGGGCTAGGAGGTAGCAATCAGCCCCAGCATTTT. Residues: CATSRDYGGLGGSNQPQHF.

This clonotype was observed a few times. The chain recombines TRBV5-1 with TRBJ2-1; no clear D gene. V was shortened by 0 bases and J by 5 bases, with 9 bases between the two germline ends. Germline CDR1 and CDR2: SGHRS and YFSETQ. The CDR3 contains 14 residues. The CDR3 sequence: CASSLVGFDNEQFF. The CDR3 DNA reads TGCGCCAGCAGCTTGGTGGGGTTCGACAATGAGCAGTTCTTC.

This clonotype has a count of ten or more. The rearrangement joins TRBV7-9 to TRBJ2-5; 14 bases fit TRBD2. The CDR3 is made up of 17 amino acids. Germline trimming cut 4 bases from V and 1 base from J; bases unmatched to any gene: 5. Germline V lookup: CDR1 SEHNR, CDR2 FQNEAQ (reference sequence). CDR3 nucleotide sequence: TGTGCCAGCAGCTCCTGGACTAGCGGGGGGTTCCAAGAGACCCAGTACTTC. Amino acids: CASSSWTSGGFQETQYF.

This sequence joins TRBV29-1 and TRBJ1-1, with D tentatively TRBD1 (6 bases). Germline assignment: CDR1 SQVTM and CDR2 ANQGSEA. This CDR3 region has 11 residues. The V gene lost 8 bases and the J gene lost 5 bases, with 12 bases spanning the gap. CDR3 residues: CSTSRGTEAFF. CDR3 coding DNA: TGCAGCACTAGTAGGGGGACTGAAGCTTTCTTT.

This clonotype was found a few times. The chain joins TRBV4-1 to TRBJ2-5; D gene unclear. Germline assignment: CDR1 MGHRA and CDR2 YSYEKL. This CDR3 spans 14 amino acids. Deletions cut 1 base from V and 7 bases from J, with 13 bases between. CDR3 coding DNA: TGCGCCAGCAGCCAAGGGGCAGCAGGCGGGACCCAGTACTTC. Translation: CASSQGAAGGTQYF.

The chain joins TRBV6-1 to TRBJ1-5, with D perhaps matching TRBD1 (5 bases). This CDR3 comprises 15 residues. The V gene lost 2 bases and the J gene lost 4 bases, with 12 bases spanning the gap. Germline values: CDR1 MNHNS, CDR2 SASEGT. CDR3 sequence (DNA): TGTGCCAGCAGTGAACTGGGGGGAAAGAATCAGCCCCAGCATTTT. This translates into CASSELGGKNQPQHF.